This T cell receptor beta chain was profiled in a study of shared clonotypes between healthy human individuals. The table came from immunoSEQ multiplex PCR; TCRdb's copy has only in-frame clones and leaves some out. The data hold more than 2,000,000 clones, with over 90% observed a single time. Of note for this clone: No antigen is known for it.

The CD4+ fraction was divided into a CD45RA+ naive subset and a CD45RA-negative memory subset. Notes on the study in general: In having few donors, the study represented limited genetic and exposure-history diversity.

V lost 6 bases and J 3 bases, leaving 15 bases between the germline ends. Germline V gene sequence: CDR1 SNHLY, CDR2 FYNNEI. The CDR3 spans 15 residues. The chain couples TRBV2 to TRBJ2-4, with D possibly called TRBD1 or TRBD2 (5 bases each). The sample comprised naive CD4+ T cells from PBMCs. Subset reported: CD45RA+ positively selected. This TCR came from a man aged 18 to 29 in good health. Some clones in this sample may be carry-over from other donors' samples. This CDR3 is CASRGPREGKNIQYF. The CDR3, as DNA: TGTGCCAGCAGGGGACCCAGGGAAGGCAAAAACATTCAGTACTTC.